This entry concerns a single T cell receptor beta chain. This record comes from a study of blood T cell repertoires in COVID-19. Clones were read by immunoSEQ multiplex PCR, and TCRdb kept only the in-frame ones, dropping some. The sample holds hundreds of thousands of clones, 70% to 90% seen once. Sequencing input: PBMCs or T cells enriched from blood (not recorded which). The sequence was obtained from a woman in her late teens or twenties with acute COVID-19.

CDR3 DNA: TGTGCCAGCAGTTACAGGAGGGATCAGCCCCAGCATTTT. This encodes CASSYRRDQPQHF. The gene calls are TRBV6-2 or TRBV6-3 and TRBJ1-5; D remains ambiguous. The CDR3 consists of 13 residues. V gave up 2 bases and J gave up 5 bases, with 7 bases separating them. From germline, CDR1 is MNHEY and CDR2 SVGEGT.